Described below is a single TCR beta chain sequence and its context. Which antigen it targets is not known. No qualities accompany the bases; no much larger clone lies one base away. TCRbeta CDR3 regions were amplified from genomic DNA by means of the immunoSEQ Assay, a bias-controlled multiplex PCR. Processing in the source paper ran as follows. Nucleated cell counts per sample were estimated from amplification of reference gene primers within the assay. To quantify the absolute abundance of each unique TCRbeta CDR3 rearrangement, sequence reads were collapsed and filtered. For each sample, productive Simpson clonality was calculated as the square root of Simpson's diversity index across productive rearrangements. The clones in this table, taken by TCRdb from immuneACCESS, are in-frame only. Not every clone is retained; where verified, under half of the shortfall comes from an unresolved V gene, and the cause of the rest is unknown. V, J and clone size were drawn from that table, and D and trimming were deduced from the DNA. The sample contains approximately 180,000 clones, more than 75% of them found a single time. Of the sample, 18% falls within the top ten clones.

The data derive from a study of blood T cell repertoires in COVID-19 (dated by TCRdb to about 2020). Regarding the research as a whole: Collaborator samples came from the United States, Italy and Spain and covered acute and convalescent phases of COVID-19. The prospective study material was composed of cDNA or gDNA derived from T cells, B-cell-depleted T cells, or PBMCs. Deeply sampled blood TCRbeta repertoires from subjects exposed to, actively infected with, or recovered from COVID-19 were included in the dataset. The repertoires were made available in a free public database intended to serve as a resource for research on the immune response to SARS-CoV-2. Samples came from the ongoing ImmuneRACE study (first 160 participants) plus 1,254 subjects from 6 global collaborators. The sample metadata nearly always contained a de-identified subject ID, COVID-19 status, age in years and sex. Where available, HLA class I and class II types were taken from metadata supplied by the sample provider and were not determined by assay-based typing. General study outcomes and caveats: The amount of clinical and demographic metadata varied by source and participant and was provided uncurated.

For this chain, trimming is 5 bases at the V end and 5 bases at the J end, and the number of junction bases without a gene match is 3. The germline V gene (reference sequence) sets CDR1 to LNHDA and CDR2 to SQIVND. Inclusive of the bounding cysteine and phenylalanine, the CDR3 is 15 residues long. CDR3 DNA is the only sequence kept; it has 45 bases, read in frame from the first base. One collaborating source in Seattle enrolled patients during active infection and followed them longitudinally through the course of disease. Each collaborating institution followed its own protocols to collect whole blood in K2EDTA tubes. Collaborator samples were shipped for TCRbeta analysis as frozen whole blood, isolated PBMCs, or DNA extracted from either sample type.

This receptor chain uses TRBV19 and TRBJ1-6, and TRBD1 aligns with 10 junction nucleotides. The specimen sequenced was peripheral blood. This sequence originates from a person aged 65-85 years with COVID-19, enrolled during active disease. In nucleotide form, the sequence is TGTGCCAGTAGTGTGGGACAGGGGAATAATTCACCCCTCCACTTT. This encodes CASSVGQGNNSPLHF.